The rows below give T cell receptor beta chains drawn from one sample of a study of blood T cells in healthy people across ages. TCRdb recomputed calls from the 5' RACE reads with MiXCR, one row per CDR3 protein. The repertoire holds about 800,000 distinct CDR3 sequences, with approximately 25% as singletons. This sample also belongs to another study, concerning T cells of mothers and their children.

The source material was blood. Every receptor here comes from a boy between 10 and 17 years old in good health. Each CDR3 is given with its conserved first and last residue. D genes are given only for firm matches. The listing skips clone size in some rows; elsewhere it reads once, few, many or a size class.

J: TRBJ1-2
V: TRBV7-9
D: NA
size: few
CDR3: CASSQGQTAYGYTF
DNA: TGTGCCAGCAGCCAAGGACAGACAGCCTATGGCTACACCTTC

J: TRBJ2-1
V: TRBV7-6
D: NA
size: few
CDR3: CASSLDQAPYNEQFF
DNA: TGTGCCAGCAGCTTAGATCAAGCACCCTACAATGAGCAGTTCTTC

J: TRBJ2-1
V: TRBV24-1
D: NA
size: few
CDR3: CATSFQGGSYNEQFF
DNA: TGTGCCACCAGCTTCCAGGGGGGCTCCTACAATGAGCAGTTCTTC

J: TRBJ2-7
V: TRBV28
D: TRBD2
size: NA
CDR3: CASRRSGSSYEQYF
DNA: TGTGCCAGCAGGAGAAGCGGGAGCTCCTACGAGCAGTACTTC

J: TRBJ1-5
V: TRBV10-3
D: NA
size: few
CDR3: CAISKGGGEGNQPQHF
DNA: TGTGCCATCAGCAAAGGGGGAGGGGAAGGCAATCAGCCCCAGCATTTT

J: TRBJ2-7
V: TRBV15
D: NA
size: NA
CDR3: CATSSVDGDYEQYF
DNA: TGTGCCACCAGCAGTGTTGATGGAGACTACGAGCAGTACTTC

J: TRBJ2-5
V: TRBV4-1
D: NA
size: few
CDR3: CASSQVASQETQYF
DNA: TGCGCCAGCAGCCAAGTGGCCAGTCAAGAGACCCAGTACTTC

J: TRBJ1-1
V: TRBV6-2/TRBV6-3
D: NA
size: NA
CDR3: CASKWQGGAEAFF
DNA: TGTGCCAGCAAGTGGCAGGGAGGAGCTGAAGCTTTCTTT

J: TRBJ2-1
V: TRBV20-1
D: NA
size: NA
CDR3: CSAPLGNEQFF
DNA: TGCAGTGCCCCTTTGGGTAATGAGCAGTTCTTC

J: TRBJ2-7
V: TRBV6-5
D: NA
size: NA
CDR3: CASSYAGQSSYEQYF
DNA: TGTGCCAGCAGTTACGCGGGACAGAGCTCCTACGAGCAGTACTTC

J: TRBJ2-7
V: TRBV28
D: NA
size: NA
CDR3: CASSPHGQTDEQYF
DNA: TGTGCCAGCAGTCCCCACGGACAGACCGACGAGCAGTACTTC

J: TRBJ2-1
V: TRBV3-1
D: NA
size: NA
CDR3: CASSRTENNEQFF
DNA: TGTGCCAGCAGCCGGACGGAGAACAATGAGCAGTTCTTC

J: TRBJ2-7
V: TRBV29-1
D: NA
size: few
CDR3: CSVEAGQPYEQYF
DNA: TGCAGCGTGGAAGCGGGACAACCCTACGAGCAGTACTTC

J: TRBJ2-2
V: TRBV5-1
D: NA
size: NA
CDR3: CASSLGDTTNTGELFF
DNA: TGCGCCAGCAGCTTGGGGGACACTACGAACACCGGGGAGCTGTTTTTT